This TCR beta chain was captured in a study of blood T cell repertoires in COVID-19. On the study more broadly: The United States, Italy and Spain were the sources of the acute and convalescent COVID-19 samples. From T cells, B-cell-depleted T cells, or PBMCs came the material, which was cDNA or gDNA.

Losses at the gene ends were 1 base for V and 6 bases for J; bases not matched to a gene: 9. The CDR3 is made up of 15 amino acids. Germline lookup yields CDR1 SGHRS and CDR2 YFSETQ. Original analysis: It was from reference gene primer amplification that nucleated cell counts were estimated. TCRdb keeps only in-frame clones here, not all; method: immunoSEQ multiplex PCR. The DNA was the basis for D and trimming; V, J and clone size are from that table. The sample lists tens of thousands of clones, approximately 90% occurring once. The sequence was obtained from a man in his 60s with acute or convalescent COVID-19. The sequencing input was peripheral blood. The chain couples TRBV5-1 to TRBJ1-2, with 7 nucleotides matching TRBD1. The CDR3 region has the DNA TGCGCCAGCAGCTTGTCGGGAACAGGGGCTCATGGCTACACCTTC. This encodes CASSLSGTGAHGYTF.